The clone carrying this T cell receptor beta chain appeared many times. This sample was included in a study of CD8 T cells in ankylosing spondylitis. TCRdb re-analysed the 5' RACE reads in MiXCR, keeping a single row per CDR3 protein. The sample has roughly 100,000 distinct CDR3 sequences, about 8.5% seen once. This CDR3 comprises 16 residues. With 6 bases removed from V and 0 bases from J, the gap between germline ends came to 12 bases. Sequencing was carried out using blood, either unsorted or a sorted T cell fraction (not recorded which). The rearrangement links TRBV12-3 or TRBV12-4 to TRBJ2-6, with D perhaps given as TRBD1 or TRBD2 (6 bases each). The source of this sequence is a male donor with ankylosing spondylitis or in good health (not recorded which). CDR3: CASSPRGHSGANVLTF. The CDR3 nucleotides are TGTGCCAGCAGCCCTCGGGGGCACTCTGGGGCCAACGTCCTGACTTTC.